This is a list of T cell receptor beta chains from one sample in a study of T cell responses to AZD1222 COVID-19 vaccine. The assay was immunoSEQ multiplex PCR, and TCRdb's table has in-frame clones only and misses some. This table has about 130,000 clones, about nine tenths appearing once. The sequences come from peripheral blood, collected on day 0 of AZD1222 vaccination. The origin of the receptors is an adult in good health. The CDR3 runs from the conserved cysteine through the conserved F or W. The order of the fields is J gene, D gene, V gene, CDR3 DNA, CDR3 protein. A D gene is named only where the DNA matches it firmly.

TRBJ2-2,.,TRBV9,TGTGCCAGCAGCCCTCGGGGGCCGGACTTAAACACCGGGGAGCTGTTTTTT,CASSPRGPDLNTGELFF
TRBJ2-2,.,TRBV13,TGTGCCAGCTTCGTTTTTAGGGGCACCGGGGAGCTGTTTTTT,CASFVFRGTGELFF
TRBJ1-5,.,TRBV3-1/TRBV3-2,TGTGCCAGCAGCCTGGGGTCGGGGGGCGCGGGTCAGCCCCAGCATTTT,CASSLGSGGAGQPQHF
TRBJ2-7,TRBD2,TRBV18,TGTGCCAGCTCACCGGGACTAGCGGGGGACTACGAGCAGTACTTC,CASSPGLAGDYEQYF
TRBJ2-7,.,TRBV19,TGTGCCAGTAGTATCGGGGGAGCTCGTCTCTACGAGCAGTACTTC,CASSIGGARLYEQYF
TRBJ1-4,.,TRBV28,TGTGCCAGCAGTTTTCCCGACCGGGGGGAAAAACTGTTTTTT,CASSFPDRGEKLFF
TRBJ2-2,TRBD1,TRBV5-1,TGCGCCAGCAGATGGACAGGGAACACCGGGGAGCTGTTTTTT,CASRWTGNTGELFF
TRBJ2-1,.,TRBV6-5,TGTGCCAGCAGTTACTCTAGTGGCCTCTACAATGAGCAGTTCTTC,CASSYSSGLYNEQFF
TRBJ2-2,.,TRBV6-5,TGTGCCAGCAGTTACGGGTCCCGGGTCGGGGAGCTGTTTTTT,CASSYGSRVGELFF
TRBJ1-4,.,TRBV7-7,TGTGCTAGCAGCAGAACCTCCCTTAGGGGGGAAAAACTGTTTTTT,CASSRTSLRGEKLFF
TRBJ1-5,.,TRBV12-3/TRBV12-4,TGTGCCAGCAGTTCTTCAGAGGCTCAGCCCCAGCATTTT,CASSSSEAQPQHF